What follows are 22 T cell receptor beta chains derived from one specimen sequenced in a study of blood T cell repertoires in COVID-19. Here immunoSEQ multiplex PCR was the method, and the copy in TCRdb shows in-frame clones only, minus some. The sample includes 30,000 to 35,000 clones, around 80% of them seen just once. Sequences were obtained from peripheral blood. The receptors were gathered from a man older than 75 with active or convalescent COVID-19.

The gene calls are TRBV25-1 and TRBJ1-1; tentative D call: TRBD1 (5 bases). V lost 7 bases to trimming and J lost 2 bases, with 11 bases between them. Germline values: CDR1 MGHDK, CDR2 SYGVNS. This CDR3 is built from 13 residues. The CDR3 DNA reads TGTGCCAGCATTACGGACACAAACACTGAAGCTTTCTTT. Its protein is CASITDTNTEAFF.

The rearrangement uses TRBV9 and TRBJ1-5, with a possible D match to TRBD1 (6 bases). CDR3 length: 14 amino acids. Germline V gene data show CDR1 as SGDLS and CDR2 as YYNGEE. Trimming removed 4 bases at V and 3 bases at J, with 11 bases between. Written as DNA, the CDR3 is TGTGCCAGCAGCCGGGGGGCCAACAATCAGCCCCAGCATTTT. Translated, it gives CASSRGANNQPQHF.

The rearrangement joins TRBV10-3 to TRBJ1-4; 7 bases line up with TRBD1. Looked up from germline, CDR1 is ENHRY and CDR2 is SYGVKD. Trimming took 3 bases from V and 12 from J; bases not matched to a gene: 4. There are 12 residues in the CDR3. CDR3 in DNA: TGTGCCATCAGTGAATTTGGACAGGAACTGTTTTTT. Encoded protein: CAISEFGQELFF.

This chain uses TRBV27 with TRBJ1-2; 8 bases match TRBD1. The CDR3 totals 14 residues. Germline CDR1 MNHEY, CDR2 SMNVEV (reference sequence). V dropped 8 bases and J dropped 5; count of bases not matched to a gene: 10. CDR3 DNA: TGTGCCAGCGGGTTCGGGACAGGCGGATATGGCTACACCTTC. It translates to CASGFGTGGYGYTF.

V is TRBV5-4 and J is TRBJ2-1; 13 positions match TRBD2. V was pared by 4 bases and J by 8 bases, with 9 bases of the junction left unmatched. Germline CDR1 is SGHNT and CDR2 is YYREEE (reference sequence). This CDR3 region has 16 residues. The chain's CDR3 is CASSGTGTSGNDEQFF. DNA of the CDR3: TGTGCCAGCAGCGGAACGGGGACTAGCGGGAACGATGAGCAGTTCTTC.

The chain carries TRBV27 and TRBJ2-1, with 14 bases identical to TRBD2. The CDR3 runs 15 residues. Losses at the gene ends were 6 bases for V and 9 bases for J; bases not matched to a gene: 7. The germline gives CDR1 MNHEY, CDR2 SMNVEV (reference sequence). The CDR3 spells CASSLGTSGSVEQFF. CDR3 DNA sequence: TGTGCCAGCAGCCTCGGGACTAGCGGGAGCGTTGAGCAGTTCTTC.

This chain connects TRBV4-3 to TRBJ1-4, with D maybe TRBD1 (5 bases). V lost 4 bases, J lost 5 bases, and 14 bases lay in between. CDR1 and CDR2 from the germline V gene are LGHNA and YSLEER. CDR3 length: 15 residues. The CDR3 sequence is CASSRKTADNEKLFF. For the CDR3, the DNA is TGCGCCAGCAGCCGGAAGACAGCCGACAATGAAAAACTGTTTTTT.

This clone came up a few times. The chain carries TRBV28 and TRBJ2-1, with 13 bases aligning to TRBD2. V lost 2 bases and J lost 7; bases outside the gene matches: 8. The CDR3 spans 17 residues. Germline V CDR1 and CDR2: MDHEN, SYDVKM. CDR3 nucleotide sequence: TGTGCCAGCAGTTTACAGCAGGGACTAGCGGGATTTAATGAGCAGTTCTTC. Protein sequence: CASSLQQGLAGFNEQFF.

The chain has TRBV15 and TRBJ2-1; 9 nucleotides match TRBD2. The CDR3 is 17 amino acids. Germline-derived CDR1 and CDR2 are LNHNV and YYDKDF (reference sequence). With V trimmed by 0 bases and J by 6 bases, 9 bases remained unmatched. The CDR3 spells CATSRDIRGLASNEQFF. Written as DNA, the CDR3 is TGTGCCACCAGCAGAGATATCCGGGGACTAGCCAGCAATGAGCAGTTCTTC.

This clone came up a few times. The V call is TRBV5-1, the J call TRBJ2-1; 13 bases are shared with TRBD2. Germline CDR1 is SGHRS and CDR2 is YFSETQ. There are 16 residues in the CDR3. Trimming at V came to 7 bases and at J to 6 bases, leaving 10 bases not matched to a gene. The chain's CDR3 is CASSLAGTSGANEQFF. The CDR3 DNA follows: TGCGCCAGCTCATTGGCTGGGACTAGCGGGGCCAATGAGCAGTTCTTC.

Here the CDR3 DNA reads TGTGCCAGCAGCTGGAACTACAGGGGGCCCCCTTCGGATACGCAGTATTTT. Translating it yields CASSWNYRGPPSDTQYF. V usage is TRBV13 and J usage is TRBJ2-3; TRBD1 agrees at 9 bases. CDR3 length: 17 amino acids. V was clipped by 4 bases and J by 6 bases; unmatched bases: 14. From germline, CDR1 is PRHDT and CDR2 FYEKMQ (reference sequence).

This clone was seen a handful of times. The V and J genes are TRBV28 and TRBJ2-7, with 9 nucleotides matching TRBD2. Germline CDR1 reads MDHEN; CDR2 reads SYDVKM. The CDR3 spans 17 residues. With V trimmed by 4 bases and J by 4 bases, 14 bases remained unmatched. The CDR3: CASSSPVRSGRRYEQYF. As DNA, the CDR3 is TGTGCCAGCAGTTCCCCGGTCCGTAGCGGGAGAAGGTACGAGCAGTACTTC.

The chain combines TRBV29-1 with TRBJ2-1, with D possibly being TRBD2 (5 bases). Trimming left V 4 bases short and J 3 bases short, with 10 bases between. The CDR3 sequence is 13 residues long. CDR1 and CDR2 from the germline V gene are SQVTM and ANQGSEA. CDR3 in DNA: TGCAGCGTTGGGGAGTCAGGCTACAATGAGCAGTTCTTC. This sequence encodes CSVGESGYNEQFF.

The rearrangement uses TRBV19 and TRBJ1-5; possibly TRBD1 for D (5 bases). This CDR3 has 11 amino acids. The germline CDR1 and CDR2 sequences are LNHDA and SQIVND (reference sequence). The CDR3 here is CAGGDNQPQHF. The CDR3 DNA reads TGTGCGGGGGGGGACAATCAGCCCCAGCATTTT.

In the case of this clone: The same CDR3 also results from other DNA sequences found in this sample. The chain combines TRBV6-2 or TRBV6-3 with TRBJ2-7; D is uncertain. Germline V CDR1 and CDR2: MNHEY, SVGEGT. Trimming removed 6 bases at V and 4 bases at J, with 7 bases between. CDR3 length: 11 residues. This CDR3 reads CASSPLYEQYF. The CDR3 DNA is TGTGCCAGCAGCCCCTTATACGAGCAGTACTTC.

The chain links TRBV19 to TRBJ1-4; 8 nucleotides agree with TRBD1. Germline CDR1 is LNHDA and CDR2 is SQIVND (reference sequence). This CDR3 comprises 16 residues. V lost 4 bases and J lost 2; bases outside the gene matches: 6. The chain's CDR3 is CASSRDRRVTNEKLFF. CDR3 nucleotide sequence: TGTGCCAGTAGTAGGGACAGGCGAGTCACTAATGAAAAACTGTTTTTT.

This clone was observed once. The chain employs TRBV5-1 and TRBJ1-5; TRBD1 matches at 7 bases. Germline CDR1 reads SGHRS; CDR2 reads YFSETQ. After removal of 0 bases from V and 5 bases from J, the junction contained 5 bases not matched to a gene. The CDR3 loop spans 15 amino acids. For the CDR3, the DNA is TGCGCCAGCAGCTTGGGGACAGGCCGATATCAGCCCCAGCATTTT. As protein: CASSLGTGRYQPQHF. The full variable domain, with the rest looked up from reference TRBV5-1 and TRBJ1-5, is KAGVTQTPRYLIKTRGQQVTLSCSPISGHRSVSWYQQTPGQGLQFLFEYFSETQRNKGNFPGRFSGRQFSNSRSEMNVSTLELGDSALYLCASSLGTGRYQPQHFGDGTRLSIL.

This chain uses TRBV24-1 with TRBJ2-1, with 7 bases that match TRBD1. The germline gives CDR1 KGHDR, CDR2 SFDVKD. The CDR3 is made up of 14 amino acids. Trimming took 4 bases from V and 6 from J; bases not matched to a gene: 5. CDR3 sequence (DNA): TGTGCCACCAGTGAATCTGACAGGGCCAATGAGCAGTTCTTC. Its protein is CATSESDRANEQFF.

The CDR3 spells CASSERQNYGYTF. CDR3 sequence (DNA): TGTGCCAGCAGTGAAAGACAGAACTATGGCTACACCTTC. The rearrangement joins TRBV6-1 to TRBJ1-2, with D maybe TRBD1 (5 bases). Trimming removed 2 bases at V and 2 bases at J, with 6 bases between. Germline CDR1 reads MNHNS; CDR2 reads SASEGT. CDR3 size: 13 residues.

V is TRBV12-3 or TRBV12-4 and J is TRBJ1-1; D is unresolved. The ends were cut back, 8 bases at V and 2 bases at J, with 6 bases in the middle. CDR3 length: 11 residues. Written as DNA, the CDR3 is TGTGCCAGCGGCCCAAACACTGAAGCTTTCTTT. It is translated as CASGPNTEAFF.

This clone was detected only once. The chain employs TRBV4-1 and TRBJ2-2; TRBD1 might be the D (6 bases). V was cut by 2 bases and J by 7 bases, with 8 bases left in between. Germline assignment: CDR1 MGHRA and CDR2 YSYEKL. This CDR3 contains 13 residues. The DNA of the CDR3 is TGCGCCAGCAGCCAAACAGGGAACGGGGAGCTGTTTTTT. Its translation: CASSQTGNGELFF.

There are a few counts of this clone. The chain recombines TRBV30 with TRBJ2-2; 9 bases map to TRBD2. This CDR3 is built from 14 residues. Germline V CDR1 and CDR2: GTSNPN, SVGIG (reference sequence). V lost 3 bases to trimming and J lost 5 bases; unmatched junction nucleotides: 4. The CDR3 region has the DNA TGTGCCTGGAGCAGCGGGAGGACGACCGGGGAGCTGTTTTTT. Its protein is CAWSSGRTTGELFF.